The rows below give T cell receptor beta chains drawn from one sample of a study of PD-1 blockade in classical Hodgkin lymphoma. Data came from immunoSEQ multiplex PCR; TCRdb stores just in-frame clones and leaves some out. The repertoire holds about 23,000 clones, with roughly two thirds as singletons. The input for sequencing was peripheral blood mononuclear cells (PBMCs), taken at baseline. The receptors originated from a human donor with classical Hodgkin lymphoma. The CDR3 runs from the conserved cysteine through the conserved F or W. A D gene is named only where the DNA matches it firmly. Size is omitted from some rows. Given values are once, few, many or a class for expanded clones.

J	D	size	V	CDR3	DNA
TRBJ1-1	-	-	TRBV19	CASSIPGGNTEAFF	TGTGCCAGTAGTATACCCGGGGGCAACACTGAAGCTTTCTTT
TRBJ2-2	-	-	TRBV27	CASSLGVAHWNTGELFF	TGTGCCAGCAGTTTAGGTGTAGCCCACTGGAACACCGGGGAGCTGTTTTTT
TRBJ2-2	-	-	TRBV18	CASSPADDSTGELFF	TGTGCCAGCTCACCGGCCGATGACAGCACCGGGGAGCTGTTTTTT
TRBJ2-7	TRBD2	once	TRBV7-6	CASSLALAGGISGEQYF	TGTGCCAGCAGCTTAGCGCTAGCGGGAGGGATTTCCGGCGAGCAGTACTTC
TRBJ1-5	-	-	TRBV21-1	CASSKGREVGNQPQHF	TGTGCCAGCAGCAAGGGAAGGGAGGTTGGCAATCAGCCCCAGCATTTT
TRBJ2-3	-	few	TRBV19	CASRDWAGPDTQYF	TGTGCCAGTCGGGATTGGGCAGGGCCAGATACGCAGTATTTT
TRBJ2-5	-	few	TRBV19	CASSRAGDLSGSTQYF	TGTGCCAGTAGTCGGGCCGGGGACCTATCGGGGTCGACCCAGTACTTC
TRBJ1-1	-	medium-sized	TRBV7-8	CASSSPGMGNTEAFF	TGTGCCAGCAGCAGTCCAGGGATGGGGAACACTGAAGCTTTCTTT
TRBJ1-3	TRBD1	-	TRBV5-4	CASSIQGATGNTIYF	TGTGCCAGCAGCATCCAGGGGGCCACGGGAAACACCATATATTTT
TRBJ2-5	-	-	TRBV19	CASSYTGTETQYF	TGTGCCAGTAGTTATACAGGGACAGAGACCCAGTACTTC
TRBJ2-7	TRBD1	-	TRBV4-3	CTSSQDHGTGHYEQYF	TGCACCAGCAGCCAGGATCACGGGACAGGGCACTACGAGCAGTACTTC
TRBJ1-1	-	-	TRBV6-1	CASTDPNTEAFF	TGTGCCAGCACGGATCCGAACACTGAAGCTTTCTTT
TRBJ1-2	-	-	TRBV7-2	CASSLYNYGYTF	TGTGCCAGCAGCTTATATAACTATGGCTACACCTTC
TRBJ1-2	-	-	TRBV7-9	CASSRGRDYGYTF	TGTGCCAGCAGCCGGGGGCGCGACTATGGCTACACCTTT
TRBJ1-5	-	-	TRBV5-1	CASSLDSSNQPQHF	TGCGCCAGCAGCTTGGATTCAAGCAATCAGCCCCAGCATTTT
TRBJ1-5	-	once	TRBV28	CASSSRGGLGQPQHF	TGTGCCAGCAGTTCCCGGGGGGGATTGGGTCAGCCCCAGCATTTT
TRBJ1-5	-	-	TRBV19	CASSRRILGNQPQHF	TGTGCCAGTAGTCGTAGGATTTTAGGCAATCAGCCCCAGCATTTT
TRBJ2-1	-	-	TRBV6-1	CASSEREGGLNEQFF	TGTGCCAGCAGTGAACGAGAGGGGGGACTCAATGAGCAGTTCTTC
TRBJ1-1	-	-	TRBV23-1	CASSRGTEAFF	TGCGCCAGCAGTCGAGGCACTGAAGCTTTCTTT
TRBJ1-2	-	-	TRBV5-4	CASSLGGTYGYTF	TGTGCCAGCAGCTTGGGGGGGACCTATGGCTACACCTTC
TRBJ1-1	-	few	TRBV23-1	CASSWGYKAPEAFF	TGCGCCAGCAGTTGGGGTTATAAGGCACCTGAAGCTTTCTTT
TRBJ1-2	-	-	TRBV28	CASSLVNYGYTF	TGTGCCAGCAGTTTGGTGAACTATGGCTACACCTTC
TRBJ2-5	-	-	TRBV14	CASSPIRGNQETQYF	TGTGCCAGCAGCCCTATCCGGGGGAACCAAGAGACCCAGTACTTC
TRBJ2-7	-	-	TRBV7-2	CASSLAPASASSSYEQYF	TGTGCCAGCAGCTTAGCCCCAGCTAGCGCTTCCAGCTCCTACGAGCAGTACTTC
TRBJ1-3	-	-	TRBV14	CASRRTSSGNTIYF	TGTGCCAGCAGGAGGACAAGCTCTGGAAACACCATATATTTT
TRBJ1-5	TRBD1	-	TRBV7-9	CASSKTGADQPQHF	TGTGCCAGCAGCAAGACAGGGGCAGATCAGCCCCAGCATTTT
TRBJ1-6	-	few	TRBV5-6	CASSLVGLSNSPLHF	TGTGCCAGCAGCTTGGTGGGGCTCTCGAATTCACCCCTCCACTTT
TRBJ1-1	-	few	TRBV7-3	CASSLDRLNTEAFF	TGTGCCAGCAGCCTGGACAGATTGAACACTGAAGCTTTCTTT
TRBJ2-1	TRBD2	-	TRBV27	CASGLLGLAGHNEQFF	TGTGCCAGCGGTTTATTAGGGCTAGCGGGCCACAATGAGCAGTTCTTC
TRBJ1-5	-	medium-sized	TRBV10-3	CAISGGSGPQHF	TGTGCCATCAGTGGCGGCTCGGGGCCCCAGCATTTT
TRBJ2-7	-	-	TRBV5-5	CASSLVPRGRNEQYF	TGTGCCAGCAGCTTGGTTCCCAGGGGGAGGAACGAGCAGTACTTC
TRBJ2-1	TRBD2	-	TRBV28	CASSTGLAGVSASYNEQFF	TGTGCCAGCAGCACCGGACTAGCGGGAGTTTCGGCATCCTACAATGAGCAGTTCTTC
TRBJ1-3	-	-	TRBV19	CASSFKGNTIYF	TGTGCCAGTAGTTTCAAAGGAAACACCATATATTTT
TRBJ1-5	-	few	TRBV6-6	CASSYGRAHQPQHF	TGTGCCAGCAGTTACGGCAGGGCCCATCAGCCCCAGCATTTT
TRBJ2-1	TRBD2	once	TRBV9	CASSDSGLAGYNEQFF	TGTGCCAGCAGCGATTCCGGACTAGCGGGTTACAATGAGCAGTTCTTC